A single sample is the source of the 25 T cell receptor beta chains below, sequenced in a study of cytomegalovirus exposure and HLA in healthy donors. Primers: 60 Vbeta forward and 13 Jbeta reverse. Generated by immunoSEQ multiplex PCR, the TCRdb table keeps only in-frame clones and is missing some. This sample has fewer than 250,000 clones; more than 65% occur once, and the top ten carry approximately 1.9%. Sequenced sample: PBMCs. These receptors were obtained from a woman between 25 and 40 years old in good health and CMV-seronegative.

The CDR3 spells CASSLGGENEQFF. CDR3 DNA: TGCGCCAGCAGCTTGGGGGGGGAGAATGAGCAGTTCTTC. The chain couples TRBV5-1 to TRBJ2-1; D may be TRBD2 (6 bases). CDR1 and CDR2 (germline): SGHRS, YFSETQ. Trimming removed 0 bases at V and 7 bases at J, with 8 bases between. This CDR3 comprises 13 residues.

The chain has TRBV9 and TRBJ1-3; TRBD1 agrees at 8 bases. Looked up from germline, CDR1 is SGDLS and CDR2 is YYNGEE. The ends lost 0 bases at V and 11 bases at J; junction bases unmatched: 10. The CDR3 is made up of 15 amino acids. The CDR3 spells CASSVDPGGSNAIYF. The CDR3 nucleotides are TGTGCCAGCAGCGTAGACCCAGGGGGCTCGAACGCCATATATTTT. Full variable domain (remainder filled in from reference TRBV9 and TRBJ1-3): DSGVTQTPKHLITATGQRVTLRCSPRSGDLSVYWYQQSLDQGLQFLIQYYNGEERAKGNILERFSAQQFPDLHSELNLSSLELGDSALYFCASSVDPGGSNAIYFGEGSWLTVV.

This clone showed up many times. The J gene is TRBJ1-2, the V gene TRBV4-1, with 8 bases lining up with TRBD1. With 4 bases clipped from V and 5 bases from J, the junction kept 12 bases outside the gene matches. The CDR3 runs 16 residues. Germline V gene sequence: CDR1 MGHRA, CDR2 YSYEKL. CDR3 in amino acids: CASSRRLGQEGYGYTF. CDR3 coding DNA: TGCGCCAGCAGCCGCAGATTGGGACAGGAGGGTTATGGCTACACCTTC.

In this sample, this clone turned up a few times. The chain couples TRBV10-3 to TRBJ1-3, with D unclear. V lost 2 bases to trimming and J lost 0 bases, with 14 bases between them. CDR3 size: 17 residues. The germline V gene encodes CDR1 ENHRY and CDR2 SYGVKD. CDR3 coding DNA: TGTGCCATCAGTGAGATGGTCAGTGGGAGCTCTGGAAACACCATATATTTT. Its translation is CAISEMVSGSSGNTIYF.

This chain uses TRBV5-1 with TRBJ2-3; D perhaps matches TRBD1 (5 bases). V was shortened by 0 bases and J by 6 bases, with 11 bases between the two germline ends. CDR1 SGHRS and CDR2 YFSETQ come from the germline V gene. The CDR3 is 14 residues long. The CDR3 region is CASSLGGDRDTQYF. For the CDR3, the DNA is TGCGCCAGCAGCTTGGGGGGCGATCGGGATACGCAGTATTTT.

V is TRBV7-3 and J is TRBJ1-3, with no clear D. Trimming pared 2 bases from V and 1 base from J, leaving 9 bases between. The CDR3 sequence is 15 residues long. Per germline, CDR1 SGHTA and CDR2 FQGTGA. The CDR3 protein is CASSLDGVSGNTIYF. CDR3 DNA sequence: TGTGCCAGCAGCTTAGACGGGGTATCTGGAAACACCATATATTTT.

This chain links TRBV6-6 with TRBJ2-2; D not resolved. The CDR3 runs to 15 residues. From germline, CDR1 is MNHNY and CDR2 SVGAGI (reference sequence). V was clipped by 8 bases and J by 2 bases, with 15 bases between them. The DNA for the CDR3 is TGTGCCAGCGCGCGCAGCGCTCTAAACACCGGGGAGCTGTTTTTT. It is translated as CASARSALNTGELFF.

This clone showed up many times. The rearrangement uses TRBV10-3 and TRBJ2-7; 7 positions agree with TRBD1. Germline V gene lookup returns CDR1 ENHRY and CDR2 SYGVKD. V was pared by 0 bases and J by 6 bases, with 11 bases of the junction left unmatched. This CDR3 contains 16 residues. CDR3 nucleotide sequence: TGTGCCATCAGTGAGTCCGAAGGGGGCTTCTATGGCGAGCAGTACTTC. Its protein product is CAISESEGGFYGEQYF.

A single count supports this clone. The CDR3 region has the DNA TGTGCCAGCTCCGACAGGGCTGGCTACACCTTC. Translated: CASSDRAGYTF. The chain carries TRBV18 and TRBJ1-2; TRBD1 agrees at 7 bases. The CDR3 spans 11 residues. With V trimmed by 6 bases and J by 7 bases, 2 bases remained unmatched. Germline assignment: CDR1 KGHSH and CDR2 LQKENI.

J is TRBJ2-1 and V is TRBV6-1, with TRBD2 as a possible D gene (6 bases). V lost 1 base, J lost 6 bases, and 16 bases lay in between. This CDR3 region has 16 residues. The germline gives CDR1 MNHNS, CDR2 SASEGT. In nucleotides, the CDR3 is TGTGCCAGCAGTGAAGTCGGTTTGGGGGGATCCAATGAGCAGTTCTTC. Its protein product is CASSEVGLGGSNEQFF.

The CDR3 coding sequence is TGCGCCAGCAGCCAATTCGGGGGGACAGGGGATGGCTACACCTTC. Its translation: CASSQFGGTGDGYTF. The chain carries TRBV4-1 and TRBJ1-2; 10 nucleotides match TRBD1. V lost 2 bases, J lost 6 bases, and 6 bases stayed unmatched. CDR1 is MGHRA and CDR2 is YSYEKL in the germline V gene. The CDR3 length is 15 residues.

The rearrangement uses TRBV11-2 and TRBJ2-7; 8 bases map to TRBD2. The CDR3 sequence is 14 residues long. Trimming cost V 6 bases and J 4 bases; bases outside gene matches: 8. Germline V gives CDR1 SGHAT, CDR2 FQNNGV. The CDR3 spells CASRPGGREYEQYF. The DNA for the CDR3 is TGTGCCAGCAGACCGGGAGGGAGGGAATACGAGCAGTACTTC.

This sequence joins TRBV5-4 and TRBJ2-1; TRBD2 is a possible D gene (5 bases). The CDR3 totals 15 residues. Germline V gives CDR1 SGHNT, CDR2 YYREEE (reference sequence). Trimming pared 0 bases from V and 7 bases from J, leaving 14 bases between. CDR3 sequence: CASSLGRLRGNEQFF. CDR3 nucleotides: TGTGCCAGCAGCTTGGGACGCCTCAGAGGGAATGAGCAGTTCTTC.

J is TRBJ1-2 and V is TRBV14, with 7 bases matching TRBD1. CDR3 length equals 12 residues. Germline-derived CDR1 and CDR2 are SGHDN and FVKESK. After removal of 6 bases from V and 4 bases from J, the junction contained 2 bases not matched to a gene. The CDR3 sequence is CASSDRAYGYTF. In DNA, the CDR3 is TGTGCCAGCAGTGACAGGGCCTATGGCTACACCTTC.

This clone was recorded once. This chain links TRBV5-4 with TRBJ2-5; a possible D gene is TRBD1 (6 bases). The last part of the DNA fits TRBJ2-7 better; the J call may be wrong. CDR1 SGHNT and CDR2 YYREEE come from the germline V gene (reference sequence). This CDR3 is built from 14 residues. The CDR3 spells CASSSYGTRYEQYF. For the CDR3, the DNA is TGTGCCAGCAGCTCCTACGGGACAAGATACGAGCAGTACTTC.

The rearrangement links TRBV29-1 to TRBJ1-5; D is ambiguous. Trimming shortened V by 5 bases and J by 5 bases, and 19 bases separated the two germline ends. Germline loops: CDR1 SQVTM, CDR2 ANQGSEA. The CDR3 sequence is 15 residues long. CDR3 residues: CSVLRSMVQYQPQHF. DNA of the CDR3: TGCAGCGTTCTGCGCAGTATGGTACAGTATCAGCCCCAGCATTTT.

This clone appeared once. The rearrangement uses TRBV2 and TRBJ2-7; no clear D gene. With 1 base removed from V and 0 bases from J, the gap between germline ends came to 10 bases. CDR1 SNHLY and CDR2 FYNNEI come from the germline V gene. The CDR3 runs to 15 residues. As DNA, the CDR3 is TGTGCCAGCAGTGAAGGCGGAAGGAGCTCCTACGAGCAGTACTTC. Its translation: CASSEGGRSSYEQYF.

This clone was seen a few times. The rearrangement links TRBV29-1 to TRBJ1-2; possible D gene TRBD1, 6 bases. There are 14 residues in the CDR3. Per the germline V gene, CDR1 is SQVTM and CDR2 is ANQGSEA. V was pared by 3 bases and J by 5 bases, with 16 bases between. The DNA of the CDR3 is TGCAGCGTTGATGACAAGGGGGTAGGATATGGCTACACCTTC. Its translation is CSVDDKGVGYGYTF.

V usage is TRBV6-6 and J usage is TRBJ1-3, with no clear D. CDR1 and CDR2 from the germline V gene are MNHNY and SVGAGI (reference sequence). This CDR3 region has 13 residues. Trimming cost V 6 bases and J 0 bases, with 6 bases left between them. CDR3 DNA sequence: TGTGCCAGCAGCCTATACTCTGGAAACACCATATATTTT. It is translated as CASSLYSGNTIYF.

The genes are TRBV7-9 and TRBJ1-1; 9 bases are shared with TRBD1. J was trimmed by 1 base and V by 4 bases; bases with no gene match: 13. This CDR3 is built from 18 residues. Germline CDR1 and CDR2: SEHNR and FQNEAQ (reference sequence). The CDR3 protein is CASSSTGGNGWSNTEAFF. DNA for the CDR3: TGTGCCAGCAGCTCCACAGGGGGCAATGGGTGGTCGAACACTGAAGCTTTCTTT.

This clone appeared once. The chain recombines TRBV5-1 with TRBJ2-2; TRBD1 matches 7 bases. Germline trimming cut 4 bases from V and 5 bases from J; bases unmatched to any gene: 5. This CDR3 is 14 amino acids long. CDR1 is SGHRS, CDR2 YFSETQ, per germline. The CDR3: CASSVAGGTGELFF. Here the CDR3 DNA reads TGCGCCAGCAGCGTGGCAGGGGGAACCGGGGAGCTGTTTTTT.

This chain joins TRBV2 and TRBJ1-2; D is perhaps TRBD1 (5 bases). V lost 4 bases and J lost 1, with 10 bases in between. Germline V CDR1 and CDR2: SNHLY, FYNNEI. The CDR3 contains 14 residues. CDR3 region: CASSGTSLNYGYTF. CDR3 nucleotide sequence: TGTGCCAGCAGTGGGACAAGCCTTAACTATGGCTACACCTTC.

To note about this clone: The sample contains more than one DNA sequence encoding this CDR3. The chain uses TRBV19 and TRBJ2-1, with 7 bases lining up with TRBD1. Germline CDR1 reads LNHDA; CDR2 reads SQIVND (reference sequence). The ends lost 10 bases at V and 8 bases at J; junction bases unmatched: 14. The CDR3 extends over 14 amino acids. This CDR3 reads CATRAGTVSHEQFF. DNA for the CDR3: TGTGCCACCCGAGCCGGGACAGTCAGCCATGAGCAGTTCTTC.

This chain links TRBV6-1 with TRBJ2-6; maybe TRBD2 (5 bases). The germline gives CDR1 MNHNS, CDR2 SASEGT. The V end was cut by 8 bases, the J end by 1 base, with 12 bases between. The CDR3 contains 15 residues. This chain's CDR3 is CASSQGSSGANVLTF. In DNA form, the CDR3 reads TGTGCCAGCTCTCAAGGGAGTTCTGGGGCCAACGTCCTGACTTTC.

This chain joins TRBV2 and TRBJ2-7, with D perhaps TRBD2 (5 bases). Germline lookup yields CDR1 SNHLY and CDR2 FYNNEI. V lost 3 bases to trimming and J lost 0 bases, with 12 bases between them. This CDR3 has 15 amino acids. CDR3 coding DNA: TGTGCCAGCAGTGAGTGGCCCGGGATCTCCTACGAGCAGTACTTC. Translated, it gives CASSEWPGISYEQYF.